The 25 T cell receptor beta chains presented below share a single source sample, sequenced in a study of shared clonotypes between healthy human individuals. Assay: immunoSEQ multiplex PCR; the TCRdb copy retains only in-frame clones and omits some. The sample lists fewer than 3 million clones; 85% to 95% were seen once. The sample consisted of naive CD4+ T cells from PBMCs. This sample's subset: CD45RA+ positively selected. These receptors were collected from a man between 18 and 29 years old in good health. Some clones in this sample may be carry-over from other donors' samples.

The chain recombines TRBV5-6 with TRBJ1-1; the D gene is possibly TRBD1 (6 bases). CDR1 is SGHDT, CDR2 YYEEEE, per germline. This CDR3 is built from 13 residues. V gave up 0 bases and J gave up 5 bases, with 8 bases separating them. The CDR3 region is CASSLDRVTEAFF. For the CDR3, the DNA is TGTGCCAGCAGCTTGGACAGGGTGACTGAAGCTTTCTTT.

V is TRBV6-6 and J is TRBJ2-7; D ambiguous. The CDR3 is made up of 12 amino acids. From germline, CDR1 is MNHNY and CDR2 SVGAGI (reference sequence). The germline V and J ends were trimmed by 5 bases and 2 bases, with 7 bases remaining between them. The CDR3 sequence: CASSQRAYEQYF. CDR3 bases: TGTGCCAGCAGTCAACGGGCCTACGAGCAGTACTTC.

This rearrangement joins TRBV7-9 to TRBJ1-4, with D possibly TRBD1 on 5 matching bases. V lost 4 bases to trimming and J lost 8 bases, with 11 bases between them. This CDR3 region has 13 residues. Germline CDR1 reads SEHNR; CDR2 reads FQNEAQ (reference sequence). DNA for the CDR3: TGTGCCAGCAGCTCGCAGGGCTGGGAAAAACTGTTTTTT. It yields the protein CASSSQGWEKLFF.

The chain uses TRBV7-2 and TRBJ2-7, with 13 bases aligning to TRBD2. CDR1 SGHTA and CDR2 FQGNSA come from the germline V gene. The CDR3 covers 15 residues. V was clipped by 4 bases and J by 2 bases; unmatched bases: 2. CDR3: CASSYGLAGAYEQYF. CDR3 coding DNA: TGTGCCAGCAGCTACGGACTAGCGGGAGCCTACGAGCAGTACTTC.

The J gene is TRBJ2-7, the V gene TRBV6-1; D is ambiguous. The CDR3 is 12 amino acids. CDR1 is MNHNS and CDR2 is SASEGT in the germline V gene. Trimming took off 6 bases at V and 4 bases at J, with 10 bases between the two ends. CDR3 residues: CASRTTHYEQYF. For the CDR3, the DNA is TGTGCCAGCAGGACAACCCATTACGAGCAGTACTTC.

This clone was observed a few times. The genes are TRBV18 and TRBJ1-2; possible D gene TRBD1, 5 bases. CDR3 length equals 14 residues. Trimming cost V 2 bases and J 6 bases, with 13 bases left between them. CDR1 is KGHSH, CDR2 LQKENI, per germline. The CDR3 nucleotides read TGTGCCAGCTCACCAGGGACTCTGGGGGATGGCTACACCTTC. Amino acid sequence: CASSPGTLGDGYTF.

V gene TRBV7-2 combines with J gene TRBJ2-5; 10 bases agree with TRBD2. V lost 3 bases to trimming and J lost 2 bases; unmatched junction nucleotides: 6. The length of the CDR3 is 16 residues. Germline CDR1 is SGHTA and CDR2 is FQGNSA. CDR3 coding DNA: TGTGCCAGCAGCTTGGGTATAGCGGGGGGACAAGAGACCCAGTACTTC. This gives the protein CASSLGIAGGQETQYF.

J is TRBJ1-2 and V is TRBV7-2; D may be TRBD1 (6 bases). V gave up 5 bases and J gave up 5 bases, with 21 bases separating them. From germline, CDR1 is SGHTA and CDR2 FQGNSA. The CDR3 consists of 16 residues. CDR3 nucleotides: TGTGCCAGCAGCCCGAGCGGAGGGGGTTTCTTGTATGGCTACACCTTC. Its protein product is CASSPSGGGFLYGYTF.

This chain connects TRBV19 to TRBJ2-7; D ambiguous. The CDR3 spans 11 residues. V was pared by 4 bases and J by 6 bases, with 7 bases between. Germline lookup yields CDR1 LNHDA and CDR2 SQIVND (reference sequence). CDR3 sequence: CASSSVSEQYF. In nucleotides, the CDR3 is TGTGCCAGTAGTAGTGTCTCCGAGCAGTACTTC.

This chain joins TRBV10-3 and TRBJ1-3; D gene ambiguous. The CDR3 has 17 residues. Trimming stripped 7 bases from V and 2 bases from J, with 21 bases between. Germline lookup yields CDR1 ENHRY and CDR2 SYGVKD. The CDR3 DNA reads as TGTGCCATCACCCCATCCCTGGGTCTTACGGCTGGAAACACCATATATTTT. Amino acids: CAITPSLGLTAGNTIYF.

Notes on this clone: The sample contains more than one DNA sequence encoding this CDR3. V usage is TRBV7-2 and J usage is TRBJ2-7; 9 bases map to TRBD1. CDR1 SGHTA and CDR2 FQGNSA come from the germline V gene. The length of the CDR3 is 14 residues. The trim removed 2 bases at V and 3 bases at J, leaving 2 bases unmatched. The CDR3 loop reads CASSLRTGDYEQYF. The CDR3 bases are TGTGCCAGCAGCTTACGGACAGGGGACTACGAGCAGTACTTC.

CDR3 bases: TGTGCCACCGGCCCTCCGGGACTCCCGAGCAATGAGCAGTTCTTC. Residues: CATGPPGLPSNEQFF. The chain is built from TRBV15 and TRBJ2-1, with D possibly TRBD2 on 6 matching bases. CDR1 is LNHNV and CDR2 is YYDKDF in the germline V gene (reference sequence). The CDR3 is 15 amino acids. Trimming removed 8 bases from V and 6 bases from J, with 20 bases in between. Together with reference TRBV15 and TRBJ2-1, the CDR3 gives the full variable domain: DAMVIQNPRYQVTQFGKPVTLSCSQTLNHNVMYWYQQKSSQAPKLLFHYYDKDFNNEADTPDNFQSRRPNTSFCFLDIRSPGLGDTAMYLCATGPPGLPSNEQFFGPGTRLTVL.

The gene calls are TRBV5-6 and TRBJ1-3, with D unresolved. CDR1 is SGHDT, CDR2 YYEEEE, per germline. The CDR3 extends over 19 amino acids. V gave up 0 bases and J gave up 7 bases, with 26 bases separating them. In DNA form, the CDR3 reads TGTGCCAGCAGCTTGGCCGTGATAGAAGGGCAGACCTCTAGGAACACCATATATTTT. Protein: CASSLAVIEGQTSRNTIYF. The full variable domain, rest sourced from reference TRBV5-6 and TRBJ1-3, is DAGVTQSPTHLIKTRGQQVTLRCSPKSGHDTVSWYQQALGQGPQFIFQYYEEEERQRGNFPDRFSGHQFPNYSSELNVNALLLGDSALYLCASSLAVIEGQTSRNTIYFGEGSWLTVV.

With regard to this clone: This same CDR3 is encoded by further DNA sequences in the sample. The chain employs TRBV4-2 and TRBJ1-5; tentatively, D is TRBD1 (5 bases). Trimming removed 1 base from V and 0 bases from J, with 16 bases in between. The CDR3 runs 18 residues. The germline CDR1 and CDR2 sequences are LGHNA and YNFKEQ. CDR3 in amino acids: CASSQGEGARGSNQPQHF. The CDR3, as DNA: TGTGCCAGCAGCCAAGGTGAAGGGGCAAGGGGTAGCAATCAGCCCCAGCATTTT.

V gene TRBV5-1 combines with J gene TRBJ2-5; D might be TRBD2 (6 bases). The CDR3 consists of 16 residues. Trimming left V 0 bases short and J 6 bases short, with 18 bases between. Germline CDR1 reads SGHRS; CDR2 reads YFSETQ. CDR3 coding DNA: TGCGCCAGCAGCTTGGGGCTCCAGTGGGGGGTTCAGACCCAGTACTTC. Protein sequence: CASSLGLQWGVQTQYF.

The chain carries TRBV19 and TRBJ2-7, with D hard to call. Trimming shortened V by 7 bases and J by 6 bases, and 13 bases separated the two germline ends. This CDR3 is 12 amino acids long. Germline CDR1 and CDR2: LNHDA and SQIVND (reference sequence). CDR3 region: CASKGRNFEQYF. DNA of the CDR3: TGTGCCAGTAAAGGACGAAACTTCGAGCAGTACTTC. Combining the CDR3 with reference TRBV19 and TRBJ2-7 gives the whole variable domain DGGITQSPKYLFRKEGQNVTLSCEQNLNHDAMYWYRQDPGQGLRLIYYSQIVNDFQKGDIAEGYSVSREKKESFPLTVTSAQKNPTAFYLCASKGRNFEQYFGPGTRLTVT.

The chain is built from TRBV19 and TRBJ2-3; TRBD2 aligns across 7 bases. The CDR3 is 16 residues long. Per germline, CDR1 LNHDA and CDR2 SQIVND (reference sequence). V lost 1 base, J lost 0 bases, and 4 bases stayed unmatched. CDR3 in amino acids: CASSIGPAGSTDTQYF. CDR3 DNA: TGTGCCAGTAGTATAGGCCCAGCGGGAAGCACAGATACGCAGTATTTT.

This chain connects TRBV6-1 to TRBJ2-7, with D perhaps matching TRBD1 or TRBD2 (7 bases each). V was cut by 8 bases and J by 3 bases, with 14 bases left in between. From germline, CDR1 is MNHNS and CDR2 SASEGT. CDR3 length: 13 residues. The DNA of the CDR3 is TGTGCCAGCGGACTAGACAGGGACTACGAGCAGTACTTC. Its translation: CASGLDRDYEQYF.

J is TRBJ1-2 and V is TRBV29-1; D gene ambiguous. From germline, CDR1 is SQVTM and CDR2 ANQGSEA. This CDR3 spans 14 amino acids. V was clipped by 5 bases and J by 0 bases, with 13 bases between them. The CDR3 is CSVPRTPANYGYTF. DNA of the CDR3: TGCAGCGTTCCCAGGACGCCCGCTAACTATGGCTACACCTTC.

This chain links TRBV28 with TRBJ1-2; D uncertain. In germline, CDR1 is MDHEN, CDR2 SYDVKM. V was trimmed by 5 bases and J by 3 bases, leaving 16 bases between them. CDR3 size: 15 residues. CDR3 amino acids: CASSPASGGHYGYTF. In DNA, the CDR3 is TGTGCCAGCAGTCCGGCATCGGGCGGTCACTATGGCTACACCTTC.

The chain employs TRBV29-1 and TRBJ1-1, with D tentatively TRBD1 (5 bases). Deletions cut 4 bases from V and 11 bases from J, with 14 bases between. Per germline, CDR1 SQVTM and CDR2 ANQGSEA. CDR3 length equals 11 residues. The CDR3 here is CSVAGSSSAFF. The CDR3 nucleotides are TGCAGCGTTGCAGGGTCCTCCTCGGCTTTCTTT.

This chain links TRBV19 with TRBJ1-5; 8 nucleotides align to TRBD1. V lost 3 bases, J lost 6 bases, and 10 bases stayed unmatched. The CDR3 covers 16 residues. CDR1 and CDR2 from the germline V gene are LNHDA and SQIVND (reference sequence). This CDR3 reads CASSIGQGKRRQPQHF. DNA of the CDR3: TGTGCCAGTAGTATCGGACAGGGTAAAAGACGTCAGCCCCAGCATTTT. Drawing the rest from reference TRBV19 and TRBJ1-5, the complete variable domain is DGGITQSPKYLFRKEGQNVTLSCEQNLNHDAMYWYRQDPGQGLRLIYYSQIVNDFQKGDIAEGYSVSREKKESFPLTVTSAQKNPTAFYLCASSIGQGKRRQPQHFGDGTRLSIL.

The chain links TRBV5-1 to TRBJ1-2; D perhaps matches TRBD1 (5 bases). The V and J ends lost 0 bases and 5 bases respectively, with 14 bases between them. The length of the CDR3 is 15 residues. Germline CDR1 is SGHRS and CDR2 is YFSETQ. CDR3 loop: CASSLDGGSGYGYTF. CDR3 nucleotides: TGCGCCAGCAGCTTGGATGGGGGGTCCGGATATGGCTACACCTTC.

This rearrangement joins TRBV27 to TRBJ2-6; D may be TRBD1 (6 bases). This CDR3 has 13 amino acids. Trimming pared 6 bases from V and 7 bases from J, leaving 10 bases between. The V gene's germline CDR1 is MNHEY and CDR2 SMNVEV (reference sequence). The chain's CDR3 is CASRSQGANVLTF. DNA for the CDR3: TGTGCCAGCAGATCACAGGGAGCCAACGTCCTGACTTTC.

The CDR3 DNA follows: TGTGCCAGCAGCTATGCCCACAGGGCCGAGCAGTTCTTC. Translated: CASSYAHRAEQFF. The chain combines TRBV7-3 with TRBJ2-1; D may be TRBD1 (6 bases). Germline CDR1 and CDR2: SGHTA and FQGTGA. This CDR3 has 13 amino acids. V was pared by 4 bases and J by 10 bases, with 14 bases between.